These 15 T cell receptor beta chains originate from one sample sequenced in a study of cytomegalovirus exposure and HLA in healthy donors. The primer mix had 60 Vbeta and 13 Jbeta primers. TCRdb keeps only in-frame clones here, not all; method: immunoSEQ multiplex PCR. The sample has over 150,000 clones, almost 75% seen once; the top ten hold about 5.4%. Sample: PBMCs. Receptors originate from a woman in her late teens or twenties in good health and CMV-seropositive.

The chain employs TRBV6-6 and TRBJ1-2; TRBD1 might be the D (6 bases). Trimming pared 7 bases from V and 1 base from J, leaving 13 bases between. Germline V gene data show CDR1 as MNHNY and CDR2 as SVGAGI (reference sequence). The CDR3 is 14 amino acids. CDR3 in DNA: TGTGCCAGCACTCACAGGGCGTATAACTATGGCTACACCTTC. It is translated as CASTHRAYNYGYTF.

This chain links TRBV7-6 with TRBJ2-2; D uncertain. CDR1 and CDR2 (germline): SGHVS, FNYEAQ. The V end was cut by 1 base, the J end by 7 bases, with 7 bases between. This CDR3 has 13 amino acids. The CDR3 DNA follows: TGTGCCAGCAGCTTAGGTTCGGGCGGGGAGCTGTTTTTT. Its translation: CASSLGSGGELFF.

CDR3 DNA sequence: TGTGCCTGGAGTGCCAGGGGACAGGTCTATAATTCACCCCTCCACTTT. Encoded protein: CAWSARGQVYNSPLHF. The chain recombines TRBV30 with TRBJ1-6; 8 bases are a match to TRBD1. The ends lost 1 base at V and 3 bases at J; junction bases unmatched: 5. Germline CDR1 is GTSNPN and CDR2 is SVGIG (reference sequence). This CDR3 region has 16 residues.

This clone has just a few counts. This chain uses TRBV5-1 with TRBJ1-6; possible D gene TRBD1, 5 bases. There are 14 residues in the CDR3. CDR1 and CDR2 from the germline V gene are SGHRS and YFSETQ. The V end lost 0 bases, the J end lost 5 bases, and 6 bases lay between the germline ends. CDR3 nucleotides: TGCGCCAGCAGCTTGGGACAGAATAATTCACCCCTCCACTTT. Residues: CASSLGQNNSPLHF.

This clone has only a few counts. The J gene is TRBJ1-2, the V gene TRBV6-1; D is perhaps TRBD1 (5 bases). The CDR3 covers 11 residues. Trimming removed 8 bases from V and 2 bases from J, with 6 bases in between. Per the germline V gene, CDR1 is MNHNS and CDR2 is SASEGT. The CDR3 spells CASGANYGYTF. The CDR3 DNA reads TGTGCCAGCGGGGCAAACTATGGCTACACCTTC.

The chain employs TRBV4-2 and TRBJ1-1; TRBD1 is a possible D gene (6 bases). This CDR3 is 15 amino acids long. Trimming left V 3 bases short and J 0 bases short, with 11 bases between. Germline V gives CDR1 LGHNA, CDR2 YNFKEQ. The CDR3 DNA follows: TGTGCCAGCAGCCAGGGGGAGGGGGTGAACACTGAAGCTTTCTTT. This encodes CASSQGEGVNTEAFF.

Only one count was recorded for this clone. The V gene is TRBV30, the J gene TRBJ2-1; 8 bases fit TRBD2. The J segment lost 4 bases and the V segment lost 3 bases, leaving 2 bases of the junction unmatched. The CDR3 runs to 13 residues. Per germline, CDR1 GTSNPN and CDR2 SVGIG (reference sequence). The chain's CDR3 is CAWSGGAYNEQFF. CDR3 DNA sequence: TGTGCCTGGAGCGGGGGGGCATACAATGAGCAGTTCTTC. Full variable domain (remainder filled in from reference TRBV30 and TRBJ2-1): SQTIHQWPATLVQPVGSPLSLECTVEGTSNPNLYWYRQAAGRGLQLLFYSVGIGQISSEVPQNLSASRPQDRQFILSSKKLLLSDSGFYLCAWSGGAYNEQFFGPGTRLTVL.

J is TRBJ1-2 and V is TRBV12-5; 8 positions agree with TRBD1. Germline values: CDR1 LGHNT, CDR2 FRNRAP. Unmatched junction bases numbered 3, after V lost 1 base and J lost 8 bases. The CDR3 runs to 13 residues. CDR3 sequence: CASGLGTGCGYTF. Written as DNA, the CDR3 is TGTGCTAGTGGTTTGGGGACAGGGTGCGGCTACACCTTC.

The chain combines TRBV11-2 with TRBJ2-7, with D perhaps TRBD1 (6 bases). Germline V CDR1 and CDR2: SGHAT, FQNNGV. Trimming removed 5 bases from V and 2 bases from J, with 16 bases in between. CDR3 length: 15 amino acids. The CDR3 nucleotides are TGTGCCAGCAGCAAAGAGGCAGGGGCGGCCTACGAGCAGTACTTC. As protein: CASSKEAGAAYEQYF.

V gene TRBV7-6 combines with J gene TRBJ2-7; TRBD1 might be the D (5 bases). Germline V gene sequence: CDR1 SGHVS, CDR2 FNYEAQ. The V gene lost 5 bases and the J gene lost 1 base, with 12 bases spanning the gap. The CDR3 consists of 14 residues. In DNA, the CDR3 is TGTGCCAGCAGCGCGGACACCTTATCCTACGAGCAGTACTTC. Translating gives CASSADTLSYEQYF.

This clone turned up a few times. This sequence joins TRBV5-1 and TRBJ2-1; no clear D. Trimming shortened V by 1 base and J by 1 base, and 9 bases separated the two germline ends. The germline V gene encodes CDR1 SGHRS and CDR2 YFSETQ. CDR3 length: 15 residues. CDR3: CASSLISPSYNEQFF. DNA for the CDR3: TGCGCCAGCAGCTTGATTAGCCCTTCCTACAATGAGCAGTTCTTC.

In the case of this clone: Other DNA sequences in this specimen translate into the identical CDR3. This sequence joins TRBV10-3 and TRBJ2-7; 9 bases align to TRBD1. Germline CDR1 ENHRY, CDR2 SYGVKD. The V segment lost 0 bases and the J segment 3 bases; nucleotides outside the gene matches: 3. This CDR3 region has 15 residues. CDR3 coding DNA: TGTGCCATCAGTGAGTCGACAGGGGGAGGCTACGAGCAGTACTTC. It encodes CAISESTGGGYEQYF.

The rearrangement links TRBV12-5 to TRBJ1-1; weak D call: TRBD1 (6 bases). CDR1 LGHNT and CDR2 FRNRAP come from the germline V gene. This CDR3 spans 13 amino acids. The germline V and J ends were trimmed by 4 bases and 6 bases, with 12 bases remaining between them. CDR3 nucleotides: TGTGCTAGTGGTTCAGGACAGAGGTCTGAAGCTTTCTTT. The encoded protein is CASGSGQRSEAFF.

The chain is built from TRBV30 and TRBJ1-2, with D perhaps matching TRBD1 (5 bases). V lost 3 bases and J lost 8, with 13 bases in between. Germline V lookup: CDR1 GTSNPN, CDR2 SVGIG (reference sequence). The CDR3 is made up of 12 amino acids. The CDR3 bases are TGTGCCTGGAGAACACAGGACCGGGGCTACACCTTC. It codes for CAWRTQDRGYTF.

V usage is TRBV19 and J usage is TRBJ2-1; TRBD2 aligns across 8 bases. This CDR3 is built from 15 residues. Germline V gene sequence: CDR1 LNHDA, CDR2 SQIVND (reference sequence). The junction had 8 bases not matched to a gene; V was cut back by 7 bases and J by 3 bases. The CDR3 sequence is CASTSRSGDYNEQFF. CDR3 coding DNA: TGTGCCAGTACCTCGCGTAGCGGGGACTACAATGAGCAGTTCTTC.